A selection of T cell receptor beta chains follows, all from one sample in a study of T cell responses to AZD1222 COVID-19 vaccine. TCRdb's table, derived via immunoSEQ multiplex PCR, lists solely in-frame clones and lacks some. Found here are more than 85,000 clones, roughly 87% of them singletons; the top ten hold around 3.3%. This sample comprised peripheral blood, obtained on day 0 of AZD1222 vaccination. The receptor source for this set is an adult in good health. CDR3s include the opening cysteine and the closing phenylalanine or tryptophan. The D gene is left open where the match is weak. Expanded clones are given a class, and other clones once, few, many or no size at all.

d_gene	abundance	v_gene	j_gene	CDR3aa	CDR3nt
TRBD1	NA	TRBV28	TRBJ1-1	CASSSAGTGLSEAFF	TGTGCCAGCAGTTCAGCCGGGACAGGGTTGTCCGAAGCTTTCTTT
NA	NA	TRBV5-1	TRBJ1-6	CASSLSWNSPLHF	TGCGCCAGCAGCTTGTCATGGAATTCACCCCTCCACTTT
TRBD2	few	TRBV28	TRBJ2-7	CASSFLERGSYEQYF	TGTGCCAGCAGTTTCCTCGAGCGGGGTTCCTACGAGCAGTACTTC
TRBD2	NA	TRBV10-2	TRBJ2-1	CASRTSGNNEQFF	TGCGCCAGCAGGACTAGCGGGAACAATGAGCAGTTCTTC
TRBD1	NA	TRBV6-2/TRBV6-3	TRBJ2-7	CASSYSGTGTEQYF	TGTGCCAGCAGTTACTCCGGGACAGGGACCGAGCAGTACTTC
TRBD1	NA	TRBV5-5	TRBJ2-7	CASSLEQGSNKKYF	TGTGCCAGCAGCTTGGAACAGGGGTCGAACAAAAAGTACTTC
NA	NA	TRBV19	TRBJ1-5	CASSAHGRDGDSNQPQHF	TGTGCCAGTAGTGCCCACGGGAGGGACGGAGATAGCAATCAGCCCCAGCATTTT
TRBD1	NA	TRBV7-6	TRBJ2-3	CASSLAGTGRGDTQYF	TGTGCCAGCAGCTTAGCGGGGACAGGGAGGGGTGATACGCAGTATTTT
TRBD1	NA	TRBV2	TRBJ1-2	CAIPPGQGADLLDGYTF	TGTGCCATACCCCCGGGACAGGGGGCCGACCTACTTGATGGCTACACCTTC
NA	NA	TRBV29-1	TRBJ1-2	CSVEGGLGYGYTF	TGCAGCGTTGAGGGGGGGCTCGGCTATGGCTACACCTTC
NA	NA	TRBV28	TRBJ2-7	CASSSPGASYEQYF	TGTGCCAGCAGTTCCCCTGGGGCATCATACGAGCAGTACTTC
NA	NA	TRBV10-3	TRBJ1-2	CAISDSQNYGYTF	TGTGCCATCAGTGACTCACAGAATTATGGCTACACCTTC
NA	NA	TRBV28	TRBJ2-5	CASSLAQGRETQYF	TGTGCCAGCAGTTTGGCGCAGGGCCGGGAGACCCAGTACTTC
NA	once	TRBV2	TRBJ1-2	CASIEAVGLYGYTF	TGTGCCAGCATCGAGGCGGTCGGACTCTATGGCTACACCTTC
NA	NA	TRBV5-1	TRBJ2-7	CASTTVSGSYEQYF	TGCGCCAGCACCACCGTAAGCGGATCCTACGAGCAGTACTTC
NA	NA	TRBV9	TRBJ1-6	CASSVAESSYNSPLHF	TGTGCCAGCAGCGTAGCTGAGAGCTCCTATAATTCACCCCTCCACTTT
NA	NA	TRBV18	TRBJ1-1	CASSPWLNTEAFF	TGTGCCAGCTCACCATGGCTGAACACTGAAGCTTTCTTT
TRBD2	NA	TRBV7-2	TRBJ2-1	CASSLASGRNNEQFF	TGTGCCAGCAGCTTGGCCAGCGGGAGGAACAATGAGCAGTTCTTC
NA	once	TRBV30	TRBJ2-7	CAWSLGPPLYEQYF	TGTGCCTGGAGCCTCGGGCCTCCCCTCTACGAGCAGTACTTC
TRBD2	NA	TRBV3-1/TRBV3-2	TRBJ2-5	CASSQQASGAQETQYF	TGTGCCAGCAGCCAACAGGCTAGCGGGGCTCAAGAGACCCAGTACTTC
TRBD1	NA	TRBV28	TRBJ1-2	CASSLTRGLGYTF	TGTGCCAGCAGTTTAACGAGGGGGCTGGGCTACACCTTC
TRBD1	NA	TRBV28	TRBJ1-1	CASSLSGGDEAFF	TGTGCCAGCAGTTTATCAGGGGGCGACGAAGCTTTCTTT
NA	NA	TRBV25-1	TRBJ1-2	CASSQGIGYTF	TGTGCCAGTAGTCAGGGGATTGGCTACACCTTC
TRBD1	NA	TRBV28	TRBJ1-5	CASSLSGQGLNQPQHF	TGTGCCAGCAGTTTATCGGGACAGGGGCTAAATCAGCCCCAGCATTTT
NA	NA	TRBV7-8	TRBJ1-5	CASSRLRGQPQHF	TGTGCCAGCAGTCGTTTGAGGGGTCAGCCCCAGCATTTT
TRBD2	NA	TRBV6-5	TRBJ2-7	CASSYDGGAPEQYF	TGTGCCAGCAGTTACGACGGGGGGGCCCCCGAGCAGTACTTC
TRBD1	NA	TRBV7-2	TRBJ1-2	CASSPDRANYGYTF	TGTGCCAGCAGCCCCGACAGGGCGAACTATGGCTACACCTTC
TRBD2	once	TRBV24-1	TRBJ2-1	CATSDPSVPLAGGRDEQFF	TGTGCCACCAGTGACCCCTCCGTTCCACTAGCGGGAGGGCGGGATGAGCAGTTCTTC
NA	once	TRBV12-3/TRBV12-4	TRBJ1-4	CASEGQRGEKLFF	TGTGCCAGCGAGGGTCAACGGGGAGAAAAACTGTTTTTT
NA	NA	TRBV2	TRBJ2-7	CASSEGASRQYF	TGTGCCAGCAGTGAGGGTGCTAGCCGGCAGTACTTC
TRBD2	few	TRBV6-1	TRBJ2-7	CASSGLRGSGKGDEQYF	TGTGCCAGCAGTGGCCTCCGGGGGAGCGGGAAGGGCGACGAGCAGTACTTC
NA	NA	TRBV9	TRBJ1-2	CASSVGPQAYGYTF	TGTGCCAGCAGCGTAGGCCCCCAAGCATATGGCTACACCTTC
NA	NA	TRBV12-5	TRBJ2-6	CASGLSGANVLTF	TGTGCTAGTGGTTTAAGTGGGGCCAACGTCCTGACTTTC
NA	NA	TRBV18	TRBJ2-5	CASSPRYEETQYF	TGTGCCAGCTCACCTAGGTACGAAGAGACCCAGTACTTC
NA	once	TRBV19	TRBJ2-7	CASSSRKDKSAGEQYF	TGTGCCAGTAGTTCTAGAAAGGACAAGTCGGCTGGCGAGCAGTACTTC
NA	NA	TRBV6-1	TRBJ1-5	CASSEARGPGPQHF	TGTGCCAGCAGTGAAGCGAGGGGCCCGGGGCCCCAGCATTTT
NA	once	TRBV15	TRBJ1-2	CATSRGTVLPNYGYTF	TGTGCCACCAGCAGAGGCACAGTTCTCCCAAACTATGGCTACACCTTC
TRBD1	NA	TRBV15	TRBJ1-2	CATSRDYPGDRGNYGYTF	TGTGCCACCAGCAGGGACTACCCGGGGGACAGGGGTAACTATGGCTACACCTTC
TRBD1	few	TRBV19	TRBJ1-5	CASSLRDRYQPQHF	TGTGCCAGTAGTCTCCGGGACAGGTATCAGCCCCAGCATTTT
NA	NA	TRBV28	TRBJ1-2	CASRTTGLDYGYTF	TGTGCCAGCAGGACAACCGGACTGGACTATGGCTACACCTTC
NA	NA	TRBV12-5	TRBJ2-2	CASASGNTNTGELFF	TGTGCTAGTGCCTCAGGGAACACGAACACCGGGGAGCTGTTTTTT
TRBD1	NA	TRBV19	TRBJ2-1	CASNWDRGGYNEQFF	TGTGCCAGTAACTGGGACAGGGGCGGATACAATGAGCAGTTCTTC
NA	NA	TRBV6-6	TRBJ1-6	CASSTEPYNSPLHF	TGTGCCAGCAGTACTGAACCCTATAATTCACCCCTCCACTTT
TRBD2	NA	TRBV2	TRBJ2-1	CASSELALAGGNEQFF	TGTGCCAGCAGTGAATTGGCTCTAGCGGGTGGGAATGAGCAGTTCTTC
NA	NA	TRBV7-6	TRBJ2-6	CASSRPGGTGANVLTF	TGTGCCAGCAGCCGTCCCGGGGGAACTGGGGCCAACGTCCTGACTTTC
NA	NA	TRBV3-1/TRBV3-2	TRBJ1-2	CASSQDRPGVYGYTF	TGTGCCAGCAGCCAAGATCGGCCAGGGGTCTATGGCTACACCTTC
NA	NA	TRBV2	TRBJ1-1	CASSGQGLNTEAFF	TGTGCCAGCAGTGGTCAGGGGCTGAACACTGAAGCTTTCTTT
NA	few	TRBV6-2/TRBV6-3	TRBJ1-2	CASSYSSLIGVGYTF	TGTGCCAGCAGTTACTCGAGTCTTATAGGGGTCGGCTACACCTTC
NA	NA	TRBV3-1/TRBV3-2	TRBJ1-5	CASSQGTGNGNQPQHF	TGTGCCAGCAGCCAAGGGACGGGGAATGGCAATCAGCCCCAGCATTTT
TRBD2	NA	TRBV4-2	TRBJ2-1	CASSQALSGEGDMNEQFF	TGTGCCAGCAGCCAAGCCCTCTCGGGGGAGGGTGACATGAATGAGCAGTTCTTC
TRBD1	NA	TRBV28	TRBJ1-5	CASSSGQGGQPQHF	TGTGCCAGCAGCTCAGGACAGGGCGGTCAGCCCCAGCATTTT
NA	NA	TRBV5-1	TRBJ1-1	CASSLVPGANTEAFF	TGCGCCAGCAGCTTGGTTCCAGGGGCCAACACTGAAGCTTTCTTT
TRBD1	NA	TRBV14	TRBJ2-7	CASSQGTGGSYEQYF	TGTGCCAGCAGCCAGGGGACAGGGGGAAGCTACGAGCAGTACTTC